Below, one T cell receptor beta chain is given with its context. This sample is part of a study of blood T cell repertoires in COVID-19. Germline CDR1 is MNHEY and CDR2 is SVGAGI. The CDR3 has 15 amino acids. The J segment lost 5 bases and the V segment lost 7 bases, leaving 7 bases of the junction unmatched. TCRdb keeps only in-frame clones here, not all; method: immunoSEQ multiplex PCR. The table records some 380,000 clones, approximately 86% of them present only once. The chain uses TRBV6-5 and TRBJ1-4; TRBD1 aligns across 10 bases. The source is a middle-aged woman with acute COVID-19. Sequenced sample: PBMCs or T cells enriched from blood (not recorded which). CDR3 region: CASTFGDRGNEKLFF. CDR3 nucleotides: TGTGCCAGCACATTCGGGGACAGGGGCAATGAAAAACTGTTTTTT.